This T cell receptor (beta chain) was identified during a study of T cell responses to AZD1222 COVID-19 vaccine. This CDR3 region has 13 residues. Looked up from germline, CDR1 is SNHLY and CDR2 is FYNNEI. Libraries were prepared by immunoSEQ multiplex PCR; TCRdb keeps only in-frame clonotypes and omits some of them. This table has about 150,000 clones, around 84% appearing once. Remarks on this clone: At one of its ends the junction is not consistent with the germline gene, which may arise from a read error.

The chain combines TRBV2 with TRBJ2-7, with 8 bases fitting TRBD2. The TCR comes from an adult in good health. Sequencing used peripheral blood, obtained on day 0 of AZD1222 vaccination. The CDR3 loop reads CGSSGGLSYEQYF. The CDR3 DNA is TGTGGCAGCAGCGGGGGCCTCTCCTACGAGCAGTACTTC.